This T cell receptor beta chain was found in a study of blood T cell repertoires in COVID-19. Study summary: COVID-19 samples collected from the United States, Italy and Spain covered acute and convalescent phases.

Original analysis: Reference gene primer amplification gave nucleated cell count estimates. TCRdb's copy holds only in-frame clones and misses some; the assay was immunoSEQ multiplex PCR. V and J calls and clone size are given by that table; D and trimming were obtained from the DNA. Here the sample spans a few hundred thousand clones, approximately 86% being singletons. Germline values: CDR1 SGHNT, CDR2 YENEEA. Deletions cut 3 bases from V and 7 bases from J, with 16 bases between. The CDR3 contains 14 residues. Input material: PBMCs or T cells enriched from blood (not recorded which). This chain uses TRBV11-3 with TRBJ2-7; D might be TRBD1 (5 bases). The source is a woman in her twenties or thirties who had been exposed to COVID-19. The CDR3 nucleotides read TGTGCCAGCAGCTTTCAAGGGGCGATTGGGGAGCAGTACTTC. It encodes CASSFQGAIGEQYF. Combining the CDR3 with reference TRBV11-3 and TRBJ2-7 gives the whole variable domain EAGVVQSPRYKIIEKKQPVAFWCNPISGHNTLYWYLQNLGQGPELLIRYENEEAVDDSQLPKDRFSAERLKGVDSTLKIQPAELGDSAVYLCASSFQGAIGEQYFGPGTRLTVT.